The source of this T cell receptor (beta chain) is a study of type 1 and type 2 diabetes patients. Study in general: CD4+ or CD8+ T cells were positively selected from PBMCs with microbeads.

Standard classification criteria confirmed type 1 or type 2 diabetes in all patients. Peripheral blood, roughly 9.1 milliliters per participant, was collected. The PCR template was genomic DNA. A primer set of 30 forward and 13 reverse primers amplified the CDR3. TCRdb used MiXCR to reprocess the multiplex PCR reads, holding one entry per CDR3 protein. The repertoire holds under 300,000 distinct CDR3 sequences, with around 50% as singletons. CDR3 length: 12 residues. Germline V gives CDR1 SEHNR, CDR2 FQNEAQ (reference sequence). The genes are TRBV7-9 and TRBJ2-5; weak D call: TRBD1 (5 bases). The assigned J gene may be wrong: the sequence end matches TRBJ2-1 better. The clonotype comes from a man in his late teens or twenties with type 2 diabetes. Sequencing was done on a sample of peripheral blood mononuclear cells (PBMCs). In DNA form, the CDR3 reads TGTGCCAGCAGCTGGCAAGGGGCTGAGCAGTTCTTC. Protein product: CASSWQGAEQFF.